These T cell receptor beta chains were read from a single sample in a study of cytomegalovirus exposure and HLA in healthy donors. Measured with immunoSEQ multiplex PCR; TCRdb has only the in-frame clones, and not every one. The data show 130,000 to 150,000 clones, with 9.4% seen just once and 1.5% to 2% held by the top ten. Material for sequencing was PBMCs. The receptors come from a male donor in good health and CMV-seronegative. CDR3s leave out the opening cysteine and the closing phenylalanine or tryptophan.

CDR3 length: 12
V gene: TRBV7-7
J gene: TRBJ2-5
CDR3 protein: ASSLTETEETQY

CDR3 length: 12
V gene: TRBV11-2
J gene: TRBJ2-2
CDR3 protein: ASTMTRGSGELF

CDR3 length: 15
V gene: TRBV6-1
J gene: TRBJ1-2
CDR3 protein: ASSEMPQGQSLYGYT

CDR3 length: 12
V gene: TRBV7-2
J gene: TRBJ2-7
CDR3 protein: ASSLGGTSYEQY

CDR3 length: 10
V gene: TRBV7-9
J gene: TRBJ2-2
CDR3 protein: ASLGLAGELF

CDR3 length: 12
V gene: TRBV27
J gene: TRBJ1-2
CDR3 protein: ASRYDRGNYGYT

CDR3 length: 13
V gene: TRBV5-4
J gene: TRBJ1-2
CDR3 protein: ASSFGGRHEEGYT

CDR3 length: 14
V gene: TRBV19
J gene: TRBJ1-2
CDR3 protein: ASSMADSASNYGYT

CDR3 length: 14
V gene: TRBV25-1
J gene: TRBJ2-3
CDR3 protein: ASSDESGTSTDTQY

CDR3 length: 13
V gene: TRBV7-3
J gene: TRBJ2-7
CDR3 protein: ASSRPGQGGYEQY

CDR3 length: 12
V gene: TRBV7-2
J gene: TRBJ1-1
CDR3 protein: ASSLSGMNTEAF

CDR3 length: 16
V gene: TRBV7-2
J gene: TRBJ2-6
CDR3 protein: ASSRTGQIFSGANVLT

CDR3 length: 12
V gene: TRBV7-7
J gene: TRBJ2-5
CDR3 protein: ASSPGQGPETQY

CDR3 length: 12
V gene: TRBV7-9
J gene: TRBJ1-2
CDR3 protein: ASSLGQSNYGYT

CDR3 length: 13
V gene: TRBV4-3
J gene: TRBJ2-2
CDR3 protein: ASSQEGQLTGELF

CDR3 length: 12
V gene: TRBV25-1
J gene: TRBJ2-5
CDR3 protein: ASSKTGYEETQY

CDR3 length: 16
V gene: TRBV19
J gene: TRBJ1-4
CDR3 protein: ASSRRQSIRATNEKLF

CDR3 length: 12
V gene: TRBV5-6
J gene: TRBJ2-7
CDR3 protein: ASSLPGSSYEQY

CDR3 length: 11
V gene: TRBV5-1
J gene: TRBJ2-1
CDR3 protein: ASSAPQGKEQF

CDR3 length: 11
V gene: TRBV28
J gene: TRBJ1-1
CDR3 protein: ASTMNGATEAF

CDR3 length: 15
V gene: TRBV10-1
J gene: TRBJ1-5
CDR3 protein: ASSESITANSNQPQH

CDR3 length: 13
V gene: TRBV28
J gene: TRBJ2-2
CDR3 protein: ASVGHFKNTGELF

CDR3 length: 15
V gene: TRBV7-8
J gene: TRBJ2-7
CDR3 protein: ASSLRFLGQGIYEQY

CDR3 length: 13
V gene: TRBV28
J gene: TRBJ1-2
CDR3 protein: ASSVGDNSNYGYT

CDR3 length: 12
V gene: TRBV7-2
J gene: TRBJ2-7
CDR3 protein: ASSLGSDRTKQY

CDR3 length: 12
V gene: TRBV28
J gene: TRBJ1-1
CDR3 protein: ASSPGDSNTEAF

CDR3 length: 13
V gene: TRBV2
J gene: TRBJ1-5
CDR3 protein: ASRADFTGVQPQH

CDR3 length: 13
V gene: TRBV7-9
J gene: TRBJ1-2
CDR3 protein: ASSLGQGPNYGYT

CDR3 length: 12
V gene: TRBV7-6
J gene: TRBJ2-1
CDR3 protein: ASSLGGGYNEQF

CDR3 length: 12
V gene: TRBV7-9
J gene: TRBJ2-3
CDR3 protein: ASSLGPGGDTQY

CDR3 length: 12
V gene: TRBV19
J gene: TRBJ1-5
CDR3 protein: ASSLGQGNQPQH

CDR3 length: 11
V gene: TRBV2
J gene: TRBJ1-1
CDR3 protein: ASSTGLQTEAF

CDR3 length: 13
V gene: TRBV4-3
J gene: TRBJ1-3
CDR3 protein: ASSQRRELGNTIY

CDR3 length: 11
V gene: TRBV6-1
J gene: TRBJ2-3
CDR3 protein: ASSEVIEDTQY

CDR3 length: 12
V gene: TRBV6-6
J gene: TRBJ2-3
CDR3 protein: ASTTNRGGDTQY

CDR3 length: 14
V gene: TRBV10-3
J gene: TRBJ2-3
CDR3 protein: AISEGIAGWEDTQY

CDR3 length: 9
V gene: TRBV11-2
J gene: TRBJ2-2
CDR3 protein: ASSLAGELF

CDR3 length: 12
V gene: TRBV2
J gene: TRBJ1-2
CDR3 protein: ASTETGGRYGYT

CDR3 length: 12
V gene: TRBV7-3
J gene: TRBJ2-3
CDR3 protein: ASSSGLAGDTQY

CDR3 length: 12
V gene: TRBV7-9
J gene: TRBJ2-5
CDR3 protein: ASSLVAGEETQY